One sample yielded the 15 T cell receptor beta chains listed below, sequenced in a study of graft-versus-host responses after intestinal transplantation. Only in-frame clones appear in the TCRdb table, and some are missing; sequencing was by immunoSEQ multiplex PCR. The table lists about 120,000 clones, 85% to 95% of them singletons. Their antigen targets remain unknown. The sequencing here drew on unstimulated CD8+ T cells sorted from spleen or lymph node cells, taken before intestinal transplant. These receptors all stem from a human donor who received an intestinal transplant.

This clone came up once. The chain carries TRBV5-5 and TRBJ2-1; 8 bases line up with TRBD1. V gave up 0 bases and J gave up 3 bases; unmatched junction bases: 5. This CDR3 has 16 amino acids. Germline values: CDR1 SGHKS, CDR2 YYEKEE (reference sequence). CDR3 sequence reads: CASSLERDRGYNEQFF. DNA of the CDR3: TGTGCCAGCAGCTTGGAAAGAGACAGGGGCTACAATGAGCAGTTCTTC. Using reference TRBV5-5 and TRBJ2-1 for the parts outside the CDR3, the full variable domain is DAGVTQSPTHLIKTRGQQVTLRCSPISGHKSVSWYQQVLGQGPQFIFQYYEKEERGRGNFPDRFSARQFPNYSSELNVNALLLGDSALYLCASSLERDRGYNEQFFGPGTRLTVL.

The chain is built from TRBV6-6 and TRBJ2-5, with 7 bases aligning to TRBD2. V trimming: 6 bases; J trimming: 5 bases; junction bases outside the gene matches: 6. Per the germline V gene, CDR1 is MNHNY and CDR2 is SVGAGI (reference sequence). The CDR3 is made up of 13 amino acids. The CDR3 reads CASRIYSGETQYF. Here the CDR3 DNA reads TGTGCCAGCAGAATCTATAGCGGGGAGACCCAGTACTTC.

This chain joins TRBV28 and TRBJ1-1; D uncertain. With 3 bases removed from V and 11 bases from J, the gap between germline ends came to 13 bases. Germline lookup yields CDR1 MDHEN and CDR2 SYDVKM. This CDR3 region has 12 residues. The CDR3 loop is CASSLEGIVAFF. CDR3 sequence (DNA): TGTGCCAGCAGTTTGGAAGGTATTGTGGCTTTCTTT.

This chain's CDR3 is CASSPPGQGFSGANVLTF. The DNA of the CDR3 is TGCGCCAGCAGCCCTCCGGGACAGGGGTTCTCTGGGGCCAACGTCCTGACTTTC. This chain connects TRBV4-1 to TRBJ2-6; 10 bases fit TRBD1. Germline CDR1 is MGHRA and CDR2 is YSYEKL. The CDR3 totals 18 residues. V lost 4 bases, J lost 0 bases, and 6 bases stayed unmatched.

The chain has TRBV4-2 and TRBJ1-5, with unresolved D. V was trimmed by 0 bases and J by 7 bases, leaving 13 bases between them. There are 15 residues in the CDR3. Germline values: CDR1 LGHNA, CDR2 YNFKEQ. CDR3 DNA: TGTGCCAGCAGCCAAGAAGGAGGGTCCGGGCAGCCCCAGCATTTT. This translates into CASSQEGGSGQPQHF.

J is TRBJ2-3 and V is TRBV28; 12 bases are shared with TRBD1. Unmatched junction bases numbered 4, after V lost 4 bases and J lost 2 bases. The CDR3 has 16 amino acids. CDR1 MDHEN and CDR2 SYDVKM come from the germline V gene. For the CDR3, the DNA is TGTGCCAGCAGTTCCTGGGGACAGGGGGCCACAGATACGCAGTATTTT. Translated: CASSSWGQGATDTQYF. Based on the CDR3 plus reference TRBV28 and TRBJ2-3, the full variable domain is DVKVTQSSRYLVKRTGEKVFLECVQDMDHENMFWYRQDPGLGLRLIYFSYDVKMKEKGDIPEGYSVSREKKERFSLILESASTNQTSMYLCASSSWGQGATDTQYFGPGTRLTVL.

On this clone itself: Other DNA sequences in this specimen translate into the identical CDR3. This chain uses TRBV9 with TRBJ2-3; 8 bases are shared with TRBD2. V dropped 0 bases and J dropped 0; count of bases not matched to a gene: 3. The CDR3 spans 16 residues. Germline CDR1 reads SGDLS; CDR2 reads YYNGEE. This CDR3 is CASSVGTSGSTDTQYF. The CDR3 DNA reads TGTGCCAGCAGCGTAGGAACTAGCGGTAGCACAGATACGCAGTATTTT. Based on the CDR3 plus reference TRBV9 and TRBJ2-3, the full variable domain is DSGVTQTPKHLITATGQRVTLRCSPRSGDLSVYWYQQSLDQGLQFLIQYYNGEERAKGNILERFSAQQFPDLHSELNLSSLELGDSALYFCASSVGTSGSTDTQYFGPGTRLTVL.

This rearrangement joins TRBV28 to TRBJ1-5, with 8 bases matching TRBD1. Germline loops: CDR1 MDHEN, CDR2 SYDVKM. The CDR3 has 17 residues. Trimming removed 6 bases from V and 2 bases from J; junction bases left unmatched: 12. The CDR3 nucleotides are TGTGCCAGCAGACGGGGACAGGTTTTTTCGGGCAATCAGCCCCAGCATTTT. Translated: CASRRGQVFSGNQPQHF.

The V gene is TRBV14, the J gene TRBJ2-7, with 12 bases matching TRBD2. The ends lost 7 bases at V and 5 bases at J; junction bases unmatched: 6. The germline V gene has CDR1 SGHDN and CDR2 FVKESK. The CDR3 extends over 14 amino acids. Written as DNA, the CDR3 is TGTGCCAGCAACCCATGGACTAGCGGGGACGAGCAGTACTTC. Translating it yields CASNPWTSGDEQYF.

The V call is TRBV10-1, the J call TRBJ2-7; 11 nucleotides agree with TRBD1. Per the germline V gene, CDR1 is WNHNN and CDR2 is SYGVQD (reference sequence). The CDR3 sequence is 15 residues long. V gave up 6 bases and J gave up 2 bases; unmatched junction bases: 6. The DNA of the CDR3 is TGCGCCAGCAGGGTCGGACAGGGGGCCCCCTACGAGCAGTACTTC. Its protein is CASRVGQGAPYEQYF.

This chain joins TRBV27 and TRBJ2-7, with 8 nucleotides matching TRBD2. V lost 0 bases and J lost 3; bases outside the gene matches: 1. Germline V gene data show CDR1 as MNHEY and CDR2 as SMNVEV (reference sequence). There are 14 residues in the CDR3. CDR3 in amino acids: CASSLSGLGYEQYF. As DNA, the CDR3 is TGTGCCAGCAGTTTATCGGGACTAGGCTACGAGCAGTACTTC.

The chain couples TRBV28 to TRBJ2-7; 9 bases align to TRBD2. Germline loops: CDR1 MDHEN, CDR2 SYDVKM. Germline trimming cut 4 bases from V and 1 base from J; bases unmatched to any gene: 11. The CDR3 runs 17 residues. DNA of the CDR3: TGTGCCAGCAGTTGGTACACTAGCGGGCGGAGATCCTACGAGCAGTACTTC. It translates to CASSWYTSGRRSYEQYF.

This chain joins TRBV27 and TRBJ1-1; tentative D call: TRBD1 (6 bases). In germline, CDR1 is MNHEY, CDR2 SMNVEV (reference sequence). V was trimmed by 3 bases and J by 1 base, leaving 12 bases between them. This CDR3 has 15 residues. CDR3 DNA sequence: TGTGCCAGCAGTTTCGGGGGGCTGGCGAACACTGAAGCTTTCTTT. This gives the protein CASSFGGLANTEAFF.

This rearrangement joins TRBV7-9 to TRBJ1-1; unclear D gene. With 5 bases removed from V and 5 bases from J, the gap between germline ends came to 9 bases. This CDR3 has 12 amino acids. In germline, CDR1 is SEHNR, CDR2 FQNEAQ (reference sequence). CDR3 region: CASSPGGTEAFF. CDR3 in DNA: TGTGCCAGCAGCCCCGGTGGAACTGAAGCTTTCTTT.

The V and J genes are TRBV6-1 and TRBJ2-1; D is ambiguous. The CDR3 is made up of 15 amino acids. The germline CDR1 and CDR2 sequences are MNHNS and SASEGT. Trimming pared 0 bases from V and 0 bases from J, leaving 6 bases between. This chain's CDR3 is CASSEAWASYNEQFF. In DNA, the CDR3 is TGTGCCAGCAGTGAAGCGTGGGCCTCCTACAATGAGCAGTTCTTC.